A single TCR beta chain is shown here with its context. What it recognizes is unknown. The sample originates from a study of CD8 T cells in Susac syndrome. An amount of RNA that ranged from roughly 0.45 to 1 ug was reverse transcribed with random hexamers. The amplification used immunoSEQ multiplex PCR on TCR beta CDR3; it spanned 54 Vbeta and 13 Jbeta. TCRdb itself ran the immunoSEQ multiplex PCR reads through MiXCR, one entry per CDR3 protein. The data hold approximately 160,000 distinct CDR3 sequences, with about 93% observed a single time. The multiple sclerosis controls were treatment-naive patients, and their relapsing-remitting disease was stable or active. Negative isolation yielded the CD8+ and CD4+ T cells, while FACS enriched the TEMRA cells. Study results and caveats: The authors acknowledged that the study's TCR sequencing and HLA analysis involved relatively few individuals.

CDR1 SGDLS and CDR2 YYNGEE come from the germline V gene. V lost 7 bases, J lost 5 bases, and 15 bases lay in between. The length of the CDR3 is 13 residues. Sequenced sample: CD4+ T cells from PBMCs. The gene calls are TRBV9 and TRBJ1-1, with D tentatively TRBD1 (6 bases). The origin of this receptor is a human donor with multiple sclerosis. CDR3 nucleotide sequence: TGTGCCAGCGGGGGGGCAGGGAGGACTGAAGCTTTCTTT. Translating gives CASGGAGRTEAFF.